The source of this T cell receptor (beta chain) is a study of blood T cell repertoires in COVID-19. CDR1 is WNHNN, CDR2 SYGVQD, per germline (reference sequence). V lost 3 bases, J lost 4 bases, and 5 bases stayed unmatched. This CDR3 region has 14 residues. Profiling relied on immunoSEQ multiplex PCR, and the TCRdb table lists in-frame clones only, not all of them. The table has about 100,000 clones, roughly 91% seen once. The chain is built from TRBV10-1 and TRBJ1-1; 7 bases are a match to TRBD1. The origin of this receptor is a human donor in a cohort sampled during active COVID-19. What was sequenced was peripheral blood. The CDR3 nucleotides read TGCGCCAGCAGTGATAAGGACAGGACCACTGAAGCTTTCTTT. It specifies CASSDKDRTTEAFF.